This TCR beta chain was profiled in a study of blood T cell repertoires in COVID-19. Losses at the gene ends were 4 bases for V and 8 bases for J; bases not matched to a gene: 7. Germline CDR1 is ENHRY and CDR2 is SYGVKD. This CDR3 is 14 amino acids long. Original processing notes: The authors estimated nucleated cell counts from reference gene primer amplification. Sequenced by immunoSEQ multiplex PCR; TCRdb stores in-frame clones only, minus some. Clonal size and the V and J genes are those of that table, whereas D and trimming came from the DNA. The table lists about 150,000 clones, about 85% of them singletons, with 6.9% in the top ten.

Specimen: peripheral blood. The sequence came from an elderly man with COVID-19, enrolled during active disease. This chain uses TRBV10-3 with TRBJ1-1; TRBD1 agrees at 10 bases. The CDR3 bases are TGTGCCATCAGTGCGGGACAGGGGCATTGGGAAGCTTTCTTT. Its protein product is CAISAGQGHWEAFF.